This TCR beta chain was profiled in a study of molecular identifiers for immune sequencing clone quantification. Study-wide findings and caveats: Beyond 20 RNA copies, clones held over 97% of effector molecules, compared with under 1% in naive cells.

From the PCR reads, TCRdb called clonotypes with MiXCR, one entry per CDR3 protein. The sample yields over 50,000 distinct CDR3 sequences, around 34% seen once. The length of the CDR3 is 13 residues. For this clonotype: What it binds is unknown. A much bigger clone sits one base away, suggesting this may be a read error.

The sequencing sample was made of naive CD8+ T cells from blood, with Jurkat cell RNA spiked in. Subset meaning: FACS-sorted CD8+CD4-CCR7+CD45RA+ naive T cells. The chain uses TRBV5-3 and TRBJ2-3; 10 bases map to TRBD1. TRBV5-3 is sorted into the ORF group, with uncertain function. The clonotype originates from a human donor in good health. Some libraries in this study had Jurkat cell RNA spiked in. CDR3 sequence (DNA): TGTGCCAGCAGCGGGACAGGGGCAGATACGCTGTATTTT. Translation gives CASSGTGADTLYF.